The entry below describes one T cell receptor (beta chain). Its antigen is undetermined. PCR amplification relied on 60 Vbeta primers (plus 13 Jbeta primers). TCRdb keeps only in-frame clones here, not all; method: immunoSEQ multiplex PCR. In the table there are approximately 150,000 clones, roughly 78% of which are singletons. The data stem from a study of cytomegalovirus exposure and HLA in healthy donors. Whole-study findings and limits: The productive fraction for most TCR beta V segments was about 87% or about 30% in an earlier analysis. Some segments of the V type, notably TRBV6-2 and TRBV6-3, were excluded as indistinguishable.

The CDR3 consists of 14 residues. V lost 1 base, J lost 5 bases, and 11 bases lay in between. Germline V gives CDR1 SGHAT, CDR2 FQNNGV. Specimen: PBMCs. This chain connects TRBV11-2 to TRBJ2-5; D uncertain. This TCR came from a female donor in good health and CMV-seronegative. The CDR3 sequence: CASSLVGLSETQYF. CDR3 DNA sequence: TGTGCCAGCAGCTTAGTGGGCCTTTCGGAGACCCAGTACTTC.